This T cell receptor (beta chain) was recovered during a study of shared clonotypes between healthy human individuals (dated by TCRdb to the early 2020s). Describing the broader study: A couple of women and three men aged 18 to 49 years were included in the cohort. For each donor, CD4 naive and CD4 memory were each given three plates, CD8 naive was given two plates, and CD8 memory was given one plate. The study deeply sequenced blood TCR repertoires of five healthy adults to estimate repertoire size and the extent of clonotype sharing between individuals. Different laboratories and diverse techniques were used to prepare libraries and sequence TCR repertoires, to increase sequencing depth and limit assay-specific biases. Between about 0.85 and 10 billion PBMCs per donor were obtained by leukapheresis. Findings and caveats that apply to the study as a whole: Incomplete sequencing was indicated by rarefaction of sorted-subset datasets, despite the large sequencing depth. Because the study included only a small number of donors, the genetic and exposure-history diversity represented was limited. Compared with non-shared clonotypes, the clonotypes found in all four sorted-subset donors had higher generation probabilities. Sampling was restricted to blood, and TCR repertoires in tissues likely differ from the TCR repertoires found in blood. Sharing across a handful of donors was observed for approximately 5% of naive CD4, 3% to 3.5% of naive CD8, over 2% of memory CD4, and about 0.39% of memory CD8 clonotypes. Naive subsets generally had larger estimated clonotype richness than memory subsets. Pairwise subsampling led to the expectation that sequencing depth would affect the degree of clonotype sharing among donors.

Concerning this clone itself: Its cognate antigen has yet to be identified. Per-nucleotide qualities are absent, and no much larger clonotype sits a single base away.

The donors were healthy, HIV-negative adults who had no recently reported acute infections or vaccinations. Every donor was a Caucasian adult residing in Nashville, Tennessee, USA. Magnetic negative selection was used to enrich CD4+ T cells, after which naive cells were positively selected on CD45RA and the negative fraction became the memory subset. Blood was collected by leukapheresis, and PBMCs were isolated by Ficoll-Histopaque density gradient centrifugation and then cryopreserved in liquid nitrogen vapor phase. Analytical flow cytometry was used to check the purity and quantity of each magnetically sorted T cell population. Genomic DNA was isolated from each sorted fraction and quantified by UV absorbance on a Nanodrop 2000c. Using the deep immunoSEQ assay, multiplex PCR amplified TCR CDR3 regions from genomic DNA. Extracted genomic DNA from each cell subset was spread evenly across all wells of several immunoSEQ 96-well plates, with each plate serving as a replicate. For sorted subsets, around 0.2 ug genomic DNA, equal to tens of thousands of T cell genomes, was loaded into each replicate PCR. Purified libraries were measured with a Qubit 3.0 fluorometer, size-checked on a Bioanalyzer 2100, and measured again with the KAPA Library Quantification kit. A separate single-read 150-cycle Illumina NextSeq 550 flow cell was used to sequence each immunoSEQ 96-well plate. In the paper's pipeline: The immunoSEQ output contained only junctional sequences without quality scores, so filtering could not match that applied to full-length reads. To assign V/J genes and CDR3, sequences were annotated using PyIR, a Python wrapper for IgBLAST v1.9, with IMGT germline references. Reads were filtered out if the reads had weak V/J assignments (E-value above 1e-6), no CDR3, stop codons, out-of-frame junctions, or ambiguous translated residues. A V3J clonotype was defined by an identical inferred V gene, J gene, and CDR3 amino acid sequence. The percentage overlap between two repertoires was calculated by dividing the number of shared unique clonotypes by the size of the smaller repertoire. Richness of each repertoire was evaluated using RTK rarefaction, the Chao1 estimator, and Recon v2.1 estimates of unobserved clonotypes. Generation probabilities for all TCRbeta clonotypes obtained by the gDNA method from a few donors were computed using OLGA. Here the immuneACCESS table is served through TCRdb, limited to in-frame sequences with V and J called. Missing clones are a known gap in these copies; in checked studies unresolved V genes cover under half, and the rest lacks a known reason. That table gives V, J and clone size, and the DNA gave D and trimming. Across this sample there are about 2.3 million clones, with over 90% seen only once. The top ten hold 0.3% to 0.4% of the sample.

The CDR3, cysteine through phenylalanine, is 12 amino acids long. Only the CDR3 region is kept as DNA, spanning 36 bases read in frame from base 1. As encoded in the germline V gene, CDR1 is MNHEY while CDR2 is SVGAGI. V drops 6 bases and J drops 12 bases, leaving 15 bases in between. The clonotype comes from a man aged 18 to 30 in good health. Some clones in this sample may be carry-over from other donors' samples. The sequence links TRBV6-5 to TRBJ2-1; the D call is tentative, TRBD1 or TRBD2, as each matches 5 bases. Sample: naive CD4+ T cells from PBMCs. This sample's cell subset or site label indicates: CD45RA+ positively selected. The CDR3 loop reads CASRDTRSRQFF. The sequenced DNA: TGTGCCAGCAGGGACACTAGATCCCGGCAGTTCTTC.